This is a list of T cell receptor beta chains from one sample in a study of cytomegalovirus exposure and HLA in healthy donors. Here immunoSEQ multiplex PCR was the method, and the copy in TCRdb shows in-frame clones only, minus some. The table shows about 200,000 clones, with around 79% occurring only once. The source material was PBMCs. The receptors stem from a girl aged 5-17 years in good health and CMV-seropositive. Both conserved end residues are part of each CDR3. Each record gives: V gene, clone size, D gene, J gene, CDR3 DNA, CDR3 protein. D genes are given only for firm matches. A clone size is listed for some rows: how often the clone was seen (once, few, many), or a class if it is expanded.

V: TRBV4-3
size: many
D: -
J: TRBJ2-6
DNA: TGCGCCAGCAGCCAAGGGATCACAGGGAGTGGGGCCAACGTCCTGACTTTC
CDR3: CASSQGITGSGANVLTF

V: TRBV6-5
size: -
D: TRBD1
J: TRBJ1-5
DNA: TGTGCCAGCAGGGAAAACACAGGGGGCAATCAGCCCCAGCATTTT
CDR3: CASRENTGGNQPQHF

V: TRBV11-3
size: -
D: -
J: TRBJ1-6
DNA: TGTGCCATCCAGGAGGGAAAGGGTTCACCCCTCCACTTT
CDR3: CAIQEGKGSPLHF

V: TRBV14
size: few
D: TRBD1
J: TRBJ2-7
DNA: TGTGCCAGCAGCCAAGGGAGGACAGGGATCTACGAGCAGTACTTC
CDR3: CASSQGRTGIYEQYF

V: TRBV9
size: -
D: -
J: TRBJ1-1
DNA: TGTGCCAGCAGCGTTGGAGGGCTCACTGAAGCTTTCTTT
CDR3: CASSVGGLTEAFF

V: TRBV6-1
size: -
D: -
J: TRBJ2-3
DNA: TGTGCCAGCTCTCAGGGCACAGATACGCAGTATTTT
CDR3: CASSQGTDTQYF

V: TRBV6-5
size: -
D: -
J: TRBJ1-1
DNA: TGTGCCAGCAGTTACTCGTGGGCTGCAGAGACTGAAGCTTTCTTT
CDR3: CASSYSWAAETEAFF

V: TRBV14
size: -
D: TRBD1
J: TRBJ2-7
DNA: TGTGCCAGCAGCCAACCCGGGACAGTGCAGTACTTC
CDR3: CASSQPGTVQYF

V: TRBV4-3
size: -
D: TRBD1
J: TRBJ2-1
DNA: TGCGCCAGCAGCCGAAAGGACAGGAACTACAATGAGCAGTTCTTC
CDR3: CASSRKDRNYNEQFF

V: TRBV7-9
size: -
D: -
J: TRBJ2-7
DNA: TGTGCCAGCAGCTTAACGGGGGACTACGAGCAGTACTTC
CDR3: CASSLTGDYEQYF

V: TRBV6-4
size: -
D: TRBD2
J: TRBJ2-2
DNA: TGTGCCAGCCACCCTGCGGGGGGCCAAAACACCGGGGAGCTGTTTTTT
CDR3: CASHPAGGQNTGELFF

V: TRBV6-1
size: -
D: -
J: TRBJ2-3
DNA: TGTGCCAGCAGTGAAGTCGGAGTAGCTTTAGATACGCAGTATTTT
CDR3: CASSEVGVALDTQYF

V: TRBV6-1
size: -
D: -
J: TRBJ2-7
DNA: TGTGCCAGCAGTGAAGCGCGACAGGCCCTCTACGAGCAGTACTTC
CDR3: CASSEARQALYEQYF

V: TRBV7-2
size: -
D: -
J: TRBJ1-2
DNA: TGTGCCAGCAGCTTAGCCGCAGGGAACTATGGCTACACCTTC
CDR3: CASSLAAGNYGYTF

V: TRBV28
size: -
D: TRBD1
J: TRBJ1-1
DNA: TGTGCCAGCAGTTTGGGACAGGGGAGGGTTGAAGCTTTCTTT
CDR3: CASSLGQGRVEAFF

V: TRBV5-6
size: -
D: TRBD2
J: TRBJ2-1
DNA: TGTGCCAGCAGCTTTGCAGCGGGGGGCTTATACAATGAGCAGTTCTTC
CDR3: CASSFAAGGLYNEQFF

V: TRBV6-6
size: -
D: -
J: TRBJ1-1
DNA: TGTGCCAGCAGTTTCTCGGGAGGCCGGGACACTGAAGCTTTCTTT
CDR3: CASSFSGGRDTEAFF